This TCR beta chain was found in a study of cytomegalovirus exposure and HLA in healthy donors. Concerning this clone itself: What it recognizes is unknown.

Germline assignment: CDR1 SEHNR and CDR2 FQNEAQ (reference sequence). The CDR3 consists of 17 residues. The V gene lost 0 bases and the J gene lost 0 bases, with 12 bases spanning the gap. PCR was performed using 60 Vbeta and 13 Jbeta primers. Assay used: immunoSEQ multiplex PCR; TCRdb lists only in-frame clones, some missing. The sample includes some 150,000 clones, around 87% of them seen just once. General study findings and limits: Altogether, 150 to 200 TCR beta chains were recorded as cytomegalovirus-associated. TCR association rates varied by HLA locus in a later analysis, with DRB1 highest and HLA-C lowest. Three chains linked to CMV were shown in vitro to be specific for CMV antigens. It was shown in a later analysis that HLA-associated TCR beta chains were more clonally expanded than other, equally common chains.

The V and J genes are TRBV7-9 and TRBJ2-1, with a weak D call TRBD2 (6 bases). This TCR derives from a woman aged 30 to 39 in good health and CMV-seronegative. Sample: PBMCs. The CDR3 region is CASSLASGRSSYNEQFF. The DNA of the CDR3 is TGTGCCAGCAGCTTAGCGAGCGGGCGTAGCTCCTACAATGAGCAGTTCTTC.